This T cell receptor beta chain was retrieved from a study of blood T cell repertoires in COVID-19. CDR1 is SGHNT, CDR2 YYREEE, per germline (reference sequence). The CDR3 contains 16 residues. V lost 4 bases, J lost 0 bases, and 16 bases lay in between. Some clones are missing from TCRdb's copy, which holds only in-frame ones; the method was immunoSEQ multiplex PCR. The data show under 250,000 clones, with 80% to 85% seen just once and approximately 4.7% held by the top ten. The chain links TRBV5-4 to TRBJ1-1; possibly TRBD1 for D (6 bases). What was sequenced was peripheral blood. The clonotype originates from a man aged 50 to 60 with active or convalescent COVID-19. In DNA, the CDR3 is TGTGCCAGCAGCCCCGGACAGATAGGCATGAACACTGAAGCTTTCTTT. Translated: CASSPGQIGMNTEAFF.